This passage covers 26 T cell receptor beta chains from one sample sequenced in a study of regulatory T cells in long-lasting Graves disease. Time point noted: persistent/refractory GD, antithyroid drugs over 5 years with positive TRAb. Researchers made the TCR library from RNA that was extracted from PBMCs. Building the TCR beta libraries relied on iRepertoire HTBI primers, and CDR3 regions underwent Arm-PCR. TCRdb redid the calling of the multiplex PCR reads with MiXCR, one entry per CDR3 protein. Here the sample spans 600,000 to 850,000 distinct CDR3 sequences, 30% being singletons. Sequencing was performed on peripheral blood mononuclear cells (PBMCs), taken when the disease was refractory, from a patient treated with antithyroid drugs. The receptors stem from a female donor with Graves disease.

The rearrangement links TRBV5-1 to TRBJ1-4, with 10 positions matching TRBD1. CDR3 size: 15 residues. J gave up 8 bases and V 4 bases, and 8 bases lay outside the gene matches. Germline V lookup: CDR1 SGHRS, CDR2 YFSETQ. CDR3 protein: CASSVGQGVWEKLFF. CDR3 DNA: TGCGCCAGCAGCGTTGGACAGGGGGTGTGGGAAAAACTGTTTTTT.

Concerning this clonotype: A read error may be the cause here, since a much bigger clone is one base away. The rearrangement links TRBV6-1 to TRBJ2-7; D could derive from TRBD1 or TRBD2 (5 bases each). The germline V gene has CDR1 MNHNS and CDR2 SASEGT. CDR3 length: 12 residues. CDR3: CASHCRGYGQYF. CDR3 DNA: TGTGCCAGCCACTGCCGGGGCTACGGGCAGTACTTC.

This clonotype was seen only a few times. The chain employs TRBV6-7 and TRBJ1-2; D gene uncertain. TRBV6-7 is an ORF, with its function uncertain. V was trimmed by 2 bases and J by 10 bases, leaving 14 bases between them. The CDR3 loop spans 13 amino acids. The CDR3 is CASSYPRTSNYTF. CDR3 nucleotides: TGTGCCAGCAGTTACCCCCGTACCTCCAACTACACCTTC.

The V call is TRBV4-1, the J call TRBJ1-1; D perhaps matches TRBD1 (5 bases). The length of the CDR3 is 13 residues. Germline loops: CDR1 MGHRA, CDR2 YSYEKL. The V gene lost 5 bases and the J gene lost 3 bases, with 10 bases spanning the gap. CDR3 bases: TGCGCCAGCAGCGGGGCCGGCGACACTGAAGCTTTCTTT. This translates into CASSGAGDTEAFF.

This clonotype was seen more than once but under ten times. The rearrangement links TRBV6-1 to TRBJ1-5; 8 bases line up with TRBD1. J lost 3 bases, V lost 8 bases, and 6 bases had no gene match. This CDR3 is built from 14 residues. Germline V gene sequence: CDR1 MNHNS, CDR2 SASEGT. CDR3 bases: TGTGCCAGCGTCAGGGGGCAGGACAATCAGCCCCAGCATTTT. Its protein product is CASVRGQDNQPQHF.

Regarding this clonotype: With a much larger clone just one base away, this may be a read error. The J gene is TRBJ1-3, the V gene TRBV12-3 or TRBV12-4; no clear D. The CDR3 extends over 16 amino acids. The CDR3 region is CASSSRVSFSGSTIYF. Written as DNA, the CDR3 is TGTGCCAGCAGTTCCCGAGTCAGCTTCTCTGGAAGCACCATATATTTT.

Worth noting for this clonotype: A single base separates this from a much larger clone, so it may be a read error. The CDR3 loop is CASGIIGYTEAFF. CDR3 coding DNA: TGTGCTAGTGGGATTATAGGGTACACTGAAGCTTTCTTT. The rearrangement uses TRBV12-5 and TRBJ1-1; D ambiguous. V was trimmed by 6 bases and J by 3 bases, leaving 11 bases between them. This CDR3 is built from 13 residues. Germline values: CDR1 LGHNT, CDR2 FRNRAP.

This clonotype showed up just a few times. The chain employs TRBV11-2 and TRBJ2-2; possible D gene TRBD1, 6 bases. CDR1 and CDR2 (germline): SGHAT, FQNNGV. V was cut by 5 bases and J by 1 base, with 17 bases left in between. The CDR3 sequence is 17 residues long. CDR3 in amino acids: CASSLPQGRGNTGELFF. CDR3 in DNA: TGTGCCAGCAGCCTTCCACAGGGTAGGGGGAACACCGGGGAGCTGTTTTTT. Drawing the rest from reference TRBV11-2 and TRBJ2-2, the complete variable domain is EAGVAQSPRYKIIEKRQSVAFWCNPISGHATLYWYQQILGQGPKLLIQFQNNGVVDDSQLPKDRFSAERLKGVDSTLKIQPAKLEDSAVYLCASSLPQGRGNTGELFFGEGSRLTVL.

The chain joins TRBV29-1 to TRBJ1-2; a possible D gene is TRBD1 (5 bases). Germline CDR1 SQVTM, CDR2 ANQGSEA. The V end lost 4 bases, the J end lost 5 bases, and 23 bases lay between the germline ends. This CDR3 region has 16 residues. The DNA of the CDR3 is TGCAGCGTTGCTCTCCCGGGACGCCCCATCGGATATGGCTACACCTTC. Residues: CSVALPGRPIGYGYTF.

The rearrangement joins TRBV7-2 to TRBJ2-2, with TRBD1 matching over 12 bases. This CDR3 spans 16 amino acids. Germline trimming cut 4 bases from V and 6 bases from J; bases unmatched to any gene: 6. Per germline, CDR1 SGHTA and CDR2 FQGNSA. CDR3 nucleotide sequence: TGTGCCAGCAGCTCACCGGGACAGGGGGCGGCCGGGGAGCTGTTTTTT. Translation: CASSSPGQGAAGELFF.

This chain joins TRBV4-1 and TRBJ1-4, with D hard to call. This CDR3 is 12 amino acids long. V dropped 1 base and J dropped 6 bases, with 3 bases sitting between them. The V gene's germline CDR1 is MGHRA and CDR2 YSYEKL. The CDR3 coding sequence is TGCGCCAGCAGCCAAGCTTATGAAAAACTGTTTTTT. Encoded protein: CASSQAYEKLFF.

This clonotype was found a few times. The chain joins TRBV29-1 to TRBJ1-5; 7 nucleotides agree with TRBD1. CDR3 length: 14 amino acids. The germline V gene has CDR1 SQVTM and CDR2 ANQGSEA. V shed 6 bases and J 0 bases; nucleotides not matched to a gene: 5. The CDR3 spells CSVMTGTSNQPQHF. The CDR3 region has the DNA TGCAGCGTAATGACAGGGACTAGCAATCAGCCCCAGCATTTT.

The V gene is TRBV6-6, the J gene TRBJ1-5, with TRBD1 matching 7 bases. The germline V gene has CDR1 MNHNY and CDR2 SVGAGI (reference sequence). V was clipped by 0 bases and J by 5 bases; unmatched bases: 4. The CDR3 extends over 15 amino acids. The CDR3: CASSYSTGLDQPQHF. CDR3 nucleotides: TGTGCCAGCAGTTACTCGACAGGGTTGGATCAGCCCCAGCATTTT.

V gene TRBV6-1 combines with J gene TRBJ1-2; maybe TRBD1 (6 bases). Germline CDR1 reads MNHNS; CDR2 reads SASEGT. V lost 3 bases to trimming and J lost 4 bases, with 9 bases between them. The CDR3 length is 13 residues. CDR3 region: CASSERGIYGYTF. The CDR3 coding sequence is TGTGCCAGCAGTGAGAGGGGGATCTATGGCTACACCTTC.

The chain couples TRBV18 to TRBJ2-1; TRBD2 is a possible D gene (5 bases). The CDR3 runs 15 residues. V was clipped by 1 base and J by 1 base, with 8 bases between them. Germline assignment: CDR1 KGHSH and CDR2 LQKENI. CDR3 region: CASSPRERSYNEQFF. The CDR3 DNA reads as TGTGCCAGCTCACCACGGGAGAGGTCCTACAATGAGCAGTTCTTC.

This clonotype was found many times. V and J are TRBV6-1 and TRBJ1-1, with 10 bases fitting TRBD1. V dropped 5 bases and J dropped 5; count of bases not matched to a gene: 5. CDR1 and CDR2 from the germline V gene are MNHNS and SASEGT. This CDR3 is 14 amino acids long. The CDR3 DNA follows: TGTGCCAGCAGTAAGGGACAGGGGATAACTGAAGCTTTCTTT. Its protein product is CASSKGQGITEAFF.

The genes are TRBV6-2 or TRBV6-3 and TRBJ2-3, with TRBD2 matching 13 bases. CDR3 length: 18 residues. Germline CDR1 MNHEY, CDR2 SVGEGT. The V gene end was trimmed by 7 bases and the J gene end by 5 bases; junction bases not matched to a gene: 15. The CDR3 nucleotides are TGTGCCAGCACTAAACCTCCCAAGACTAGCGGGAGGTTAGATACGCAGTATTTT. This sequence encodes CASTKPPKTSGRLDTQYF.

The chain couples TRBV28 to TRBJ2-7; TRBD1 matches 7 bases. The germline gives CDR1 MDHEN, CDR2 SYDVKM. There are 12 residues in the CDR3. With 7 bases clipped from V and 5 bases from J, the junction kept 5 bases outside the gene matches. The CDR3 DNA sequence: TGTGCCAGCACGACAGGGTCCCACGAGCAGTACTTC. Its protein is CASTTGSHEQYF.

The V and J genes are TRBV6-9 and TRBJ2-1; TRBD2 agrees at 7 bases. The length of the CDR3 is 19 residues. V lost 3 bases and J lost 1; bases outside the gene matches: 15. In germline, CDR1 is MNHGY, CDR2 SVAAGI. CDR3 protein: CASSYSKGRSGPSYNEQFF. The CDR3 DNA follows: TGTGCCAGCAGTTACTCGAAGGGGCGTAGCGGGCCTTCCTACAATGAGCAGTTCTTC.

CDR3 nucleotides: TGTGCCAGCAGTTTTTCATCCTCCGCCCGGCAGCCCCAGCATTTT. Amino acids: CASSFSSSARQPQHF. This sequence joins TRBV28 and TRBJ1-5; D is unresolved. Germline V gene sequence: CDR1 MDHEN, CDR2 SYDVKM. The CDR3 covers 15 residues. V was clipped by 3 bases and J by 7 bases, with 16 bases between them.

The table lists this clonotype with a few counts. The chain has TRBV7-3 and TRBJ2-5; D gene ambiguous. The CDR3 has 13 amino acids. The V gene lost 0 bases and the J gene lost 7 bases, with 9 bases spanning the gap. The V gene's germline CDR1 is SGHTA and CDR2 FQGTGA. CDR3 sequence (DNA): TGTGCCAGCAGCTTAACGTCCCGAGGGACCCAGTACTTC. It codes for CASSLTSRGTQYF.

In the case of this clonotype: A clone one base away is much larger, so this may be a read error. The CDR3 here is CASTVPGPGVNVLTF. The CDR3 bases are TGTGCCAGCACCGTCCCGGGACCTGGGGTCAACGTCCTGACTTTC. The chain uses TRBV5-6 and TRBJ2-6; D is tentatively TRBD1 or TRBD2 (5 bases each). The CDR3 length is 15 residues. The V gene's germline CDR1 is SGHDT and CDR2 YYEEEE. Full variable domain (rest looked up from reference TRBV5-6 and TRBJ2-6): DAGVTQSPTHLIKTRGQQVTLRCSPKSGHDTVSWYQQALGQGPQFIFQYYEEEERQRGNFPDRFSGHQFPNYSSELNVNALLLGDSALYLCASTVPGPGVNVLTFGAGSRLTVL.

The CDR3 here is CASRGPGQGTPLHF. CDR3 coding DNA: TGTGCCAGCAGAGGGCCGGGACAGGGAACACCCCTCCACTTT. The chain has TRBV14 and TRBJ1-6; 9 nucleotides match TRBD1. Germline V gene sequence: CDR1 SGHDN, CDR2 FVKESK. Germline trimming cut 6 bases from V and 11 bases from J; bases unmatched to any gene: 8. The CDR3 spans 14 residues.

The chain joins TRBV11-2 to TRBJ1-4, with unresolved D. The CDR3 runs to 16 residues. The germline CDR1 and CDR2 sequences are SGHAT and FQNNGV. The ends were cut back, 2 bases at V and 9 bases at J, with 19 bases in the middle. The CDR3 loop reads CASSLSSGVPEKKLFF. As DNA, the CDR3 is TGTGCCAGCAGCTTATCAAGCGGGGTCCCGGAAAAAAAACTGTTTTTT.

The CDR3 region has the DNA TGTGCCAGCTCACCTCAGGGATTGGAGACCCAGTACTTC. Translation gives CASSPQGLETQYF. The chain links TRBV18 to TRBJ2-5, with TRBD1 as a possible D gene (5 bases). This CDR3 spans 13 amino acids. The germline V and J ends were trimmed by 3 bases and 5 bases, with 10 bases remaining between them. Per germline, CDR1 KGHSH and CDR2 LQKENI.

Many counts were recorded for this clonotype. The J gene is TRBJ2-7, the V gene TRBV5-5; D unclear. V lost 2 bases, J lost 1 base, and 10 bases lay in between. The CDR3 is made up of 14 amino acids. CDR1 is SGHKS and CDR2 is YYEKEE in the germline V gene (reference sequence). In DNA, the CDR3 is TGTGCCAGCAGCTTAAGGCAGATATCCTACGAGCAGTACTTC. Its protein is CASSLRQISYEQYF.